These 22 T cell receptor beta chains came from one sample sequenced in a study of long-term antiretroviral therapy in people with HIV. With survey level as its setting, the immunoSEQ assay was v3.0. The repertoire was sequenced with immunoSEQ multiplex PCR; TCRdb's copy has only in-frame clones and lacks some. This sample has about 17,000 clones, with 81% found just once. Specimen: unsorted PBMCs, collected 0.3 years after starting antiretroviral therapy. The origin of the receptors is a man aged 18 to 30 with HIV.

The chain is built from TRBV4-1 and TRBJ1-5; D gene uncertain. The CDR3 runs to 16 residues. Per the germline V gene, CDR1 is MGHRA and CDR2 is YSYEKL. V shed 2 bases and J shed 0 bases, with 11 bases lying between them. The CDR3 sequence is CASSQLVASSNQPQHF. As DNA, the CDR3 is TGCGCCAGCAGCCAATTAGTGGCGAGTAGCAATCAGCCCCAGCATTTT.

The chain links TRBV4-2 to TRBJ2-1; tentative D call: TRBD2 (6 bases). In germline, CDR1 is LGHNA, CDR2 YNFKEQ. The V end lost 4 bases, the J end lost 10 bases, and 11 bases lay between the germline ends. The CDR3 sequence is 12 residues long. The CDR3 reads CASSPGEGEQFF. DNA for the CDR3: TGTGCCAGCAGCCCGGGAGAGGGGGAGCAGTTCTTC.

The chain recombines TRBV7-9 with TRBJ2-7, with unresolved D. This CDR3 is 12 amino acids long. Germline assignment: CDR1 SEHNR and CDR2 FQNEAQ (reference sequence). Trimming pared 1 base from V and 5 bases from J, leaving 6 bases between. The CDR3 sequence: CASSLEGHEQYV. Written as DNA, the CDR3 is TGTGCCAGCAGCTTAGAGGGCCACGAGCAGTACGTC.

The sample holds a few counts of this clone. The chain has TRBV6-1 and TRBJ1-5, with D possibly matching TRBD1 (5 bases). This CDR3 is 18 amino acids long. V was clipped by 3 bases and J by 0 bases, with 18 bases between them. Per germline, CDR1 MNHNS and CDR2 SASEGT. The CDR3 region has the DNA TGTGCCAGCAGTGAGGGTTTAAGGGGAGGAAATAGCAATCAGCCCCAGCATTTT. Protein product: CASSEGLRGGNSNQPQHF.

The V gene is TRBV14, the J gene TRBJ1-6; D not certain. The CDR3 totals 13 residues. V was pared by 4 bases and J by 11 bases, with 12 bases between. Per germline, CDR1 SGHDN and CDR2 FVKESK. CDR3 in amino acids: CASSPFDSTPLHF. CDR3 DNA: TGTGCCAGCAGCCCCTTCGATAGTACACCCCTCCACTTT. The whole variable domain, remainder taken from reference TRBV14 and TRBJ1-6, is EAGVTQFPSHSVIEKGQTVTLRCDPISGHDNLYWYRRVMGKEIKFLLHFVKESKQDESGMPNNRFLAERTGGTYSTLKVQPAELEDSGVYFCASSPFDSTPLHFGNGTRLTVT.

The chain couples TRBV7-8 to TRBJ1-2; D is possibly TRBD1 (5 bases). Germline CDR1 SGHVS, CDR2 FQNEAQ. This CDR3 is built from 15 residues. V was cut by 6 bases and J by 1 base, with 15 bases left in between. The CDR3: CASRRTPGGNYGYTF. The CDR3 DNA follows: TGTGCCAGCAGACGTACTCCGGGGGGTAACTATGGCTACACCTTC.

The chain uses TRBV5-1 and TRBJ1-3, with 9 bases lining up with TRBD1. Germline CDR1 and CDR2: SGHRS and YFSETQ. The CDR3 is made up of 16 amino acids. V gave up 3 bases and J gave up 0 bases; unmatched junction bases: 4. Here the CDR3 DNA reads TGCGCCAGCAGCTGGGACAGGGTAGCCTCTGGAAACACCATATATTTT. This translates into CASSWDRVASGNTIYF.

The chain uses TRBV14 and TRBJ2-5, with D unresolved. V was trimmed by 5 bases and J by 5 bases, leaving 12 bases between them. Germline CDR1 reads SGHDN; CDR2 reads FVKESK. The CDR3 extends over 13 amino acids. The CDR3 loop reads CASSGTPRETQYF. The DNA for the CDR3 is TGTGCCAGCAGCGGAACTCCCCGGGAGACCCAGTACTTC.

The chain uses TRBV18 and TRBJ2-7; a possible D gene is TRBD1 (5 bases). CDR3 length: 14 residues. V was pared by 3 bases and J by 0 bases, with 9 bases between. Per germline, CDR1 KGHSH and CDR2 LQKENI. The CDR3 sequence: CASSPSRASYEQYF. CDR3 in DNA: TGTGCCAGCTCACCTAGCAGGGCCTCCTACGAGCAGTACTTC. Full variable domain (remainder filled in from reference TRBV18 and TRBJ2-7): NAGVMQNPRHLVRRRGQEARLRCSPMKGHSHVYWYRQLPEEGLKFMVYLQKENIIDESGMPKERFSAEFPKEGPSILRIQQVVRGDSAAYFCASSPSRASYEQYFGPGTRLTVT.

The chain recombines TRBV19 with TRBJ2-5; 13 nucleotides agree with TRBD2. Germline V gene data show CDR1 as LNHDA and CDR2 as SQIVND (reference sequence). This CDR3 has 15 residues. The V gene end was trimmed by 7 bases and the J gene end by 5 bases; junction bases not matched to a gene: 7. The CDR3 region has the DNA TGTGCCAGTAAAACCGGACTAGCGGGGGCGGAGACCCAGTACTTC. This codes for CASKTGLAGAETQYF. Combining the CDR3 with reference TRBV19 and TRBJ2-5 gives the whole variable domain DGGITQSPKYLFRKEGQNVTLSCEQNLNHDAMYWYRQDPGQGLRLIYYSQIVNDFQKGDIAEGYSVSREKKESFPLTVTSAQKNPTAFYLCASKTGLAGAETQYFGPGTRLLVL.

This clone showed up just a few times. The DNA of the CDR3 is TGTGCCAGCAGCCCGGGACAGGGGAGGGACACAGATACGCAGTATTTT. This gives the protein CASSPGQGRDTDTQYF. This rearrangement joins TRBV14 to TRBJ2-3; 10 nucleotides align to TRBD1. This CDR3 contains 16 residues. Germline V gene data show CDR1 as SGHDN and CDR2 as FVKESK. Unmatched junction bases numbered 6, after V lost 4 bases and J lost 2 bases.

The chain combines TRBV7-9 with TRBJ2-2, with 7 bases that match TRBD1. Looked up from germline, CDR1 is SEHNR and CDR2 is FQNEAQ (reference sequence). With V trimmed by 5 bases and J by 6 bases, 15 bases remained unmatched. This CDR3 has 17 amino acids. This CDR3 is CASSTAPGQTPAGELFF. CDR3 DNA: TGTGCCAGCAGCACCGCCCCGGGACAGACCCCCGCCGGGGAGCTGTTTTTT.

The chain links TRBV2 to TRBJ2-7; 13 nucleotides match TRBD2. Germline V lookup: CDR1 SNHLY, CDR2 FYNNEI. V lost 7 bases to trimming and J lost 4 bases; unmatched junction nucleotides: 4. This CDR3 contains 14 residues. The CDR3, as DNA: TGTGCCAGCACCCGACTAGCGGGGGGTTACGAGCAGTACTTC. This codes for CASTRLAGGYEQYF. The whole variable domain, filled in from reference TRBV2 and TRBJ2-7, reads EPEVTQTPSHQVTQMGQEVILRCVPISNHLYFYWYRQILGQKVEFLVSFYNNEISEKSEIFDDQFSVERPDGSNFTLKIRSTKLEDSAMYFCASTRLAGGYEQYFGPGTRLTVT.

This clone has more than one count but fewer than ten. The gene calls are TRBV27 and TRBJ1-2; weak D call: TRBD1 (5 bases). Trimming took off 10 bases at V and 4 bases at J, with 13 bases between the two ends. The CDR3 has 12 residues. CDR1 and CDR2 (germline): MNHEY, SMNVEV (reference sequence). The CDR3 here is CATSGSGYGYTF. In nucleotides, the CDR3 is TGTGCCACCTCAGGGAGCGGCTATGGCTACACCTTC.

This clone was seen more than once but under ten times. The J gene is TRBJ1-5, the V gene TRBV7-8, with unresolved D. The germline gives CDR1 SGHVS, CDR2 FQNEAQ. V was cut by 1 base and J by 0 bases, with 7 bases left in between. This CDR3 comprises 15 residues. The CDR3 coding sequence is TGTGCCAGCAGCTTAGGAGGGTATAGCAATCAGCCCCAGCATTTT. Translating gives CASSLGGYSNQPQHF.

The chain recombines TRBV2 with TRBJ1-4; D not certain. Trimming shortened V by 4 bases and J by 8 bases, and 8 bases separated the two germline ends. In germline, CDR1 is SNHLY, CDR2 FYNNEI. The CDR3 is made up of 12 amino acids. The CDR3 region has the DNA TGTGCCAGCAGTGGGGTCGAAGAAAAACTGTTTTTT. Protein: CASSGVEEKLFF.

The genes are TRBV7-8 and TRBJ1-1; TRBD1 matches 7 bases. J lost 3 bases, V lost 4 bases, and 5 bases had no gene match. The CDR3 runs 14 residues. CDR1 is SGHVS, CDR2 FQNEAQ, per germline. CDR3 amino acids: CASSYDRDDTEAFF. The CDR3, as DNA: TGTGCCAGCAGCTATGACAGGGATGACACTGAAGCTTTCTTT. The full variable domain, in which reference TRBV7-8 and TRBJ1-1 provide the parts outside the CDR3, is GAGVSQSPRYKVAKRGQDVALRCDPISGHVSLFWYQQALGQGPEFLTYFQNEAQLDKSGLPSDRFFAERPEGSVSTLKIQRTQQEDSAVYLCASSYDRDDTEAFFGQGTRLTVV.

This clone was picked up one time. The rearrangement uses TRBV6-1 and TRBJ1-5; the D is unclear. The CDR3 totals 11 residues. Between the trimmed V and J ends, which lost 1 base and 6 bases, there was a span of 1 base. The germline gives CDR1 MNHNS, CDR2 SASEGT. The CDR3 loop reads CASSEGQPQHF. Written as DNA, the CDR3 is TGTGCCAGCAGTGAAGGTCAGCCCCAGCATTTT.

The chain couples TRBV5-1 to TRBJ2-3; D possibly corresponds to TRBD2 (7 bases). Germline V lookup: CDR1 SGHRS, CDR2 YFSETQ. The CDR3 has 15 residues. Deletions cut 5 bases from V and 4 bases from J, with 17 bases between. The CDR3 loop reads CASRQTGAGSDTQYF. The CDR3 DNA sequence: TGCGCCAGCAGACAGACAGGAGCGGGGTCAGATACGCAGTATTTT.

The chain uses TRBV2 and TRBJ1-6; D possibly corresponds to TRBD1 (5 bases). The CDR3 loop spans 13 amino acids. V was cut by 10 bases and J by 2 bases, with 9 bases left in between. Germline loops: CDR1 SNHLY, CDR2 FYNNEI. In DNA form, the CDR3 reads TGTGCCATCCAGGGTCCCTATAATTCACCCCTCCACTTT. It translates to CAIQGPYNSPLHF.

The table lists this clone with a few counts. This chain uses TRBV2 with TRBJ2-7, with D possibly being TRBD1 (6 bases). Trimming left V 3 bases short and J 4 bases short, with 13 bases between. This CDR3 is 14 amino acids long. Germline V CDR1 and CDR2: SNHLY, FYNNEI. The CDR3 here is CASSETGLAYEQYF. The CDR3 nucleotides are TGTGCCAGCAGTGAGACAGGTCTTGCGTACGAGCAGTACTTC.

A single count supports this clone. V usage is TRBV7-8 and J usage is TRBJ2-7, with TRBD2 identical over 8 bases. The CDR3 is made up of 14 amino acids. Losses at the gene ends were 5 bases for V and 4 bases for J; bases not matched to a gene: 7. Germline values: CDR1 SGHVS, CDR2 FQNEAQ. The CDR3 DNA reads TGTGCCAGCAGCCCAACTTCGGGGGGGTACGAGCAGTACTTC. Its protein is CASSPTSGGYEQYF.